This passage covers 13 T cell receptor beta chains from one sample sequenced in a study of T-cell memory formation after mild COVID-19. MiXCR, run by TCRdb on the 5' RACE reads, gives a single entry per CDR3 protein. The top ten hold 20% to 25% of the sample, which has fewer than 300,000 distinct CDR3 sequences, roughly a sixth seen once. Specimen: PBMCs or a T cell subset sorted from them (not recorded which). Source of these receptors: a man aged 18 to 35 who had mild COVID-19 (a few samples of this study predate the infection). Cell type and time point are not known.

In its sample, this clonotype was seen many times. The J gene is TRBJ2-7, the V gene TRBV28; perhaps D is TRBD1 or TRBD2 (5 bases each). The CDR3 consists of 12 residues. The germline V and J ends were trimmed by 4 bases and 6 bases, with 10 bases remaining between them. Germline loops: CDR1 MDHEN, CDR2 SYDVKM. The chain's CDR3 is CASSSGAREQYV. CDR3 in DNA: TGTGCCAGCAGTTCCGGGGCCCGCGAGCAGTACGTC.

The V gene is TRBV12-3 or TRBV12-4, the J gene TRBJ2-2; a possible D gene is TRBD1 (5 bases). The V gene lost 10 bases and the J gene lost 3 bases, with 15 bases spanning the gap. The CDR3 has 14 amino acids. The CDR3 loop is CATFSGPYTGELFF. CDR3 sequence (DNA): TGTGCCACCTTTTCAGGGCCCTACACCGGGGAGCTGTTTTTT.

The rearrangement joins TRBV12-3 or TRBV12-4 to TRBJ1-2, with 12 bases fitting TRBD1. Unmatched junction bases numbered 12, after V lost 5 bases and J lost 8 bases. The CDR3 is 16 residues long. This CDR3 reads CASSGSGTGGLRGYTF. CDR3 sequence (DNA): TGTGCCAGCAGTGGATCCGGGACAGGGGGCCTTCGGGGCTACACCTTC.

The chain joins TRBV6-5 to TRBJ1-2; 7 positions agree with TRBD1. The V and J ends lost 5 bases and 7 bases, in that order; junction bases with no gene match: 25. The CDR3 covers 19 residues. CDR1 and CDR2 (germline): MNHEY, SVGAGI. The CDR3, as DNA: TGTGCCAGCAGTGCCACCCGAGCCCGAGGCGGGACAGCCGGCCTTGGCTACACCTTC. It translates to CASSATRARGGTAGLGYTF.

There are a few counts of this clonotype. The chain is built from TRBV4-1 and TRBJ2-5; 8 bases match TRBD2. The germline V gene has CDR1 MGHRA and CDR2 YSYEKL. J gave up 1 base and V 6 bases, and 7 bases lay outside the gene matches. The CDR3 covers 15 residues. The CDR3 DNA reads as TGCGCCAGCAGGGAGATTAGCGGGGCCCAAGAGACCCAGTACTTC. Encoded protein: CASREISGAQETQYF.

This clonotype has a handful of counts. The V call is TRBV25-1, the J call TRBJ2-7; 11 bases agree with TRBD2. The CDR3 loop spans 14 amino acids. Germline V CDR1 and CDR2: MGHDK, SYGVNS. The junction had 0 bases not matched to a gene; V was cut back by 3 bases and J by 2 bases. CDR3 sequence reads: CASSETSGAYEQYF. DNA of the CDR3: TGTGCCAGCAGTGAGACTAGCGGGGCCTACGAGCAGTACTTC.

This chain connects TRBV6-5 to TRBJ1-4; D might be TRBD1 (5 bases). Trimming took off 0 bases at V and 3 bases at J, with 14 bases between the two ends. Germline-derived CDR1 and CDR2 are MNHEY and SVGAGI. The CDR3 consists of 17 residues. The CDR3 bases are TGTGCCAGCAGTTACTCGAGTAACGCAGGGCCTAATGAAAAACTGTTTTTT. This translates into CASSYSSNAGPNEKLFF.

The rearrangement joins TRBV12-3 or TRBV12-4 to TRBJ1-1; no firm D call. Trimming stripped 3 bases from V and 0 bases from J, with 11 bases between. CDR3 length: 15 residues. CDR3 nucleotides: TGTGCCAGCAGTTTTTTGCCGGGTTTGAACACTGAAGCTTTCTTT. It codes for CASSFLPGLNTEAFF.

This clonotype was seen a handful of times. The chain is built from TRBV3-2 and TRBJ2-3; the table's D call, TRBD2, has no DNA check behind it. TRBV3-2 is tagged as a pseudogene. The CDR3 runs to 18 residues. Written as DNA, the CDR3 is TGTGCCAGCAGCCAAGCAGATCCGACTAGACTTTGGACAGATACGCAGTATTTT. It is translated as CASSQADPTRLWTDTQYF.

This clonotype was seen at least ten times. The J gene is TRBJ2-3, the V gene TRBV5-1, with 10 bases lining up with TRBD2. CDR3 size: 17 residues. The ends lost 4 bases at V and 5 bases at J; junction bases unmatched: 13. Germline CDR1 reads SGHRS; CDR2 reads YFSETQ. The CDR3 DNA follows: TGCGCCAGCAGCCCGGGAGGTAGCGGGGGGACCCAAGATACGCAGTATTTT. It translates to CASSPGGSGGTQDTQYF.

V gene TRBV15 combines with J gene TRBJ1-2; no reliable D call. The V gene lost 0 bases and the J gene lost 5 bases, with 13 bases spanning the gap. In germline, CDR1 is LNHNV, CDR2 YYDKDF (reference sequence). This CDR3 is 15 amino acids long. The CDR3 loop reads CATSRDRQLSYGYTF. In nucleotides, the CDR3 is TGTGCCACCAGCAGAGATAGGCAGCTGTCATATGGCTACACCTTC.

The chain couples TRBV5-4 to TRBJ2-2, with D tentatively TRBD1 (6 bases). The V and J ends lost 3 bases and 2 bases respectively, with 11 bases between them. The CDR3 is made up of 15 amino acids. CDR1 is SGHNT and CDR2 is YYREEE in the germline V gene (reference sequence). CDR3 loop: CASSSTGVNTGELFF. Written as DNA, the CDR3 is TGTGCCAGCAGCTCGACAGGAGTTAACACCGGGGAGCTGTTTTTT.

This clonotype was counted a few times. The rearrangement joins TRBV7-2 to TRBJ2-7; D may be TRBD2 (5 bases). Germline CDR1 and CDR2: SGHTA and FQGNSA. CDR3 size: 14 residues. Trimming removed 1 base at V and 2 bases at J, with 9 bases between. CDR3 in DNA: TGTGCCAGCAGCTTAGGGTCGGGAACCTACGAGCAGTACGTC. Its translation: CASSLGSGTYEQYV.